The clone carrying this T cell receptor beta chain was seen a few times. Measured with immunoSEQ multiplex PCR; TCRdb has only the in-frame clones, and not every one. The sample has some 60,000 clones, over 75% seen once. This record comes from a study of T cell changes during pregnancy in multiple sclerosis. The germline gives CDR1 SGHDN, CDR2 FVKESK. The CDR3 length is 17 residues. Between the trimmed V and J ends, which lost 4 bases and 0 bases, there was a span of 15 bases. The chain couples TRBV14 to TRBJ1-4, with D possibly TRBD1 on 6 matching bases. This TCR derives from a female donor in good health, enrolled as a control in a pregnancy study. Sequenced material: peripheral blood, taken in the first trimester of pregnancy. The CDR3 sequence is CASSPSQGLATNEKLFF. In DNA form, the CDR3 reads TGTGCCAGCAGCCCGTCGCAGGGGCTTGCAACTAATGAAAAACTGTTTTTT.